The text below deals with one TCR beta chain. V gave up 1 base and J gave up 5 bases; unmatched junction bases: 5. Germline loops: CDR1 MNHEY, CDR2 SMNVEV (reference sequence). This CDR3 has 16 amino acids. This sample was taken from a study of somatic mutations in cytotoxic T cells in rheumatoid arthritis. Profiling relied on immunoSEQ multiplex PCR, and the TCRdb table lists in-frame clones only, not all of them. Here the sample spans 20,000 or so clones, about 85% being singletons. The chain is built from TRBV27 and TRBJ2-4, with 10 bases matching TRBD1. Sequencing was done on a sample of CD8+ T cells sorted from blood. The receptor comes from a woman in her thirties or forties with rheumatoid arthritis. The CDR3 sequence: CASSLLTGGAENIQYF. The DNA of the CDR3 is TGTGCCAGCAGTTTATTGACAGGGGGCGCGGAAAACATTCAGTACTTC.